The present TCR beta chain was sequenced within a study of Ad26.COV2.S vaccination and SARS-CoV-2 variants. Study details: Vaccine-arm donor from the placebo-controlled COV1001 Ad26.COV2.S trial. Regarding the study as a whole: Similar non-spike TCR breadth was seen in vaccine and placebo recipients. Post-vaccination spike-specific CD8+ and CD4+ T cell responses reportedly had substantial breadth.

Only in-frame clones appear in the TCRdb table, and some are missing; sequencing was by immunoSEQ multiplex PCR. The data show roughly 400,000 clones, around 93% seen once. This clone was seen a few times. No antigen is known for it. As for treatment: around 19 received Ad26.COV2.S at low or high dose, single or two shots; several received placebo; per-sample allocation not given. Vaccine and placebo recipients were sampled on day 63 after the first injection. Trimming cost V 3 bases and J 0 bases; bases outside gene matches: 2. The CDR3 length is 16 residues. The germline V gene has CDR1 KGHSH and CDR2 LQKENI.

Material: peripheral blood, obtained in a trial of Ad26.COV2.S vaccine versus placebo. This chain joins TRBV18 and TRBJ1-6, with TRBD1 matching 7 bases. The source of this sequence is a person aged 18-65 years who received the Ad26.COV2.S COVID-19 vaccine or a placebo. The CDR3 reads CASSPTGDSYNSPLHF. The CDR3 DNA reads as TGTGCCAGCTCACCCACAGGGGACTCCTATAATTCACCCCTCCACTTT.